The 18 T cell receptor beta chains given below trace back to one sample, sequenced in a study of T-cell memory formation after mild COVID-19. One entry per CDR3 protein results from TCRdb running MiXCR on the 5' RACE reads. The data contain hundreds of thousands of distinct CDR3 sequences, about 20% of them singletons. The sample was PBMCs or a T cell subset sorted from them (not recorded which). The receptors were gathered from an adult woman who had mild COVID-19 (a few samples of this study predate the infection). Cell type and time point are not known.

This clonotype appeared many times. This rearrangement joins TRBV5-1 to TRBJ2-7; 8 bases fit TRBD1. The CDR3 length is 16 residues. With 0 bases clipped from V and 7 bases from J, the junction kept 12 bases outside the gene matches. Germline CDR1 reads SGHRS; CDR2 reads YFSETQ. The CDR3 region has the DNA TGCGCCAGCAGCTTGGCGACCGGGACAGGAAGGGGAGAGCAGTACTTC. Its translation is CASSLATGTGRGEQYF.

The chain carries TRBV5-6 and TRBJ1-1, with 8 positions matching TRBD1. CDR3 size: 12 residues. V was pared by 3 bases and J by 5 bases, with 0 bases of the junction left unmatched. Germline CDR1 SGHDT, CDR2 YYEEEE. CDR3 protein: CASSWTGTEAFF. In DNA form, the CDR3 reads TGTGCCAGCAGCTGGACAGGGACTGAAGCTTTCTTT.

The chain links TRBV7-2 to TRBJ1-2; D ambiguous. CDR3 length: 11 amino acids. Germline V CDR1 and CDR2: SGHTA, FQGNSA. Trimming took off 1 base at V and 9 bases at J, with 6 bases between the two ends. The chain's CDR3 is CASSLGNRYTF. The CDR3 DNA follows: TGTGCCAGCAGCTTAGGTAATCGCTACACCTTC.

The sample holds a few counts of this clonotype. This chain joins TRBV7-9 and TRBJ2-7, with 11 bases that match TRBD2. This CDR3 is built from 19 residues. Germline loops: CDR1 SEHNR, CDR2 FQNEAQ (reference sequence). Trimming cost V 1 base and J 4 bases; bases outside gene matches: 15. CDR3 DNA sequence: TGTGCCAGCAGCTTAGTGCCCGGGACTAGCGGCCGACCTTTTTACGAGCAGTACTTC. Amino acid sequence: CASSLVPGTSGRPFYEQYF.

The chain links TRBV6-2 or TRBV6-3 to TRBJ2-7; 12 positions match TRBD2. The V segment lost 0 bases and the J segment 7 bases; nucleotides outside the gene matches: 10. CDR1 and CDR2 (germline): MNHEY, SVGEGT. The CDR3 extends over 17 amino acids. The CDR3 DNA is TGTGCCAGCAGTTACTCCAGCGGACTAGCGGGAATCGATGAGCAGTACTTC. Translated: CASSYSSGLAGIDEQYF.

This clonotype came up a few times. The V and J genes are TRBV4-1 and TRBJ1-5, with D hard to call. The germline gives CDR1 MGHRA, CDR2 YSYEKL. The CDR3 totals 17 residues. Trimming pared 1 base from V and 2 bases from J, leaving 15 bases between. The CDR3 region has the DNA TGCGCCAGCAGCCAAGTCCACGGTCTTCTGGGCAATCAGCCCCAGCATTTT. Translated: CASSQVHGLLGNQPQHF.

The rearrangement links TRBV4-1 to TRBJ1-4; D gene unclear. The CDR3 runs 15 residues. The V gene's germline CDR1 is MGHRA and CDR2 YSYEKL. Trimming cost V 1 base and J 8 bases, with 14 bases left between them. The CDR3 is CASSQADGLSEKLFF. In nucleotides, the CDR3 is TGCGCCAGCAGCCAAGCTGACGGGTTAAGCGAAAAACTGTTTTTT.

The chain uses TRBV9 and TRBJ2-1; no clear D. Deletions cut 0 bases from V and 0 bases from J, with 7 bases between. Per the germline V gene, CDR1 is SGDLS and CDR2 is YYNGEE. CDR3 length: 15 amino acids. CDR3 region: CASSVVQSSYNEQFF. CDR3 nucleotides: TGTGCCAGCAGCGTAGTCCAGAGCTCCTACAATGAGCAGTTCTTC.

V usage is TRBV14 and J usage is TRBJ2-7; D could derive from TRBD1 or TRBD2 (5 bases each). Germline-derived CDR1 and CDR2 are SGHDN and FVKESK. This CDR3 comprises 15 residues. The V end lost 2 bases, the J end lost 3 bases, and 14 bases lay between the germline ends. The CDR3 reads CASSQIGAPHYEQYF. CDR3 bases: TGTGCCAGCAGCCAAATCGGGGCCCCTCACTACGAGCAGTACTTC. Full variable domain (remainder filled in from reference TRBV14 and TRBJ2-7): EAGVTQFPSHSVIEKGQTVTLRCDPISGHDNLYWYRRVMGKEIKFLLHFVKESKQDESGMPNNRFLAERTGGTYSTLKVQPAELEDSGVYFCASSQIGAPHYEQYFGPGTRLTVT.

This clonotype was seen a few times. The chain couples TRBV11-2 to TRBJ1-6, with D hard to call. Germline V gives CDR1 SGHAT, CDR2 FQNNGV. There are 13 residues in the CDR3. The ends were cut back, 1 base at V and 5 bases at J, with 3 bases in the middle. The CDR3 reads CASSLGDNSPLHF. The DNA of the CDR3 is TGTGCCAGCAGCTTAGGCGATAATTCACCCCTCCACTTT.

The chain links TRBV7-9 to TRBJ2-1; D remains ambiguous. There are 12 residues in the CDR3. Looked up from germline, CDR1 is SEHNR and CDR2 is FQNEAQ (reference sequence). The V gene lost 5 bases and the J gene lost 6 bases, with 8 bases spanning the gap. The CDR3: CASSNDRNEQFF. The CDR3 nucleotides read TGTGCCAGCAGCAACGATCGCAATGAGCAGTTCTTC.

The V gene is TRBV14, the J gene TRBJ2-1; no reliable D call. Germline values: CDR1 SGHDN, CDR2 FVKESK. The CDR3 is made up of 15 amino acids. Deletions cut 3 bases from V and 0 bases from J, with 9 bases between. The CDR3 region has the DNA TGTGCCAGCAGCCAGTTGGAGAGCTCCTACAATGAGCAGTTCTTC. Its protein product is CASSQLESSYNEQFF.

The chain links TRBV11-2 to TRBJ2-7, with unresolved D. Germline CDR1 reads SGHAT; CDR2 reads FQNNGV. This CDR3 has 12 amino acids. Trimming left V 5 bases short and J 6 bases short, with 11 bases between. For the CDR3, the DNA is TGTGCCAGCAGCCCATCGCGACCCGAGCAGTACTTC. It translates to CASSPSRPEQYF.

This clonotype has just a few counts. The chain employs TRBV10-3 and TRBJ2-1; D is ambiguous. Trimming took 2 bases from V and 9 from J, leaving 8 bases between them. CDR1 is ENHRY and CDR2 is SYGVKD in the germline V gene. The CDR3 runs to 12 residues. The chain's CDR3 is CAISEGQVEQFF. In DNA form, the CDR3 reads TGTGCCATCAGTGAGGGCCAGGTTGAGCAGTTCTTC.

This clonotype occurred a few times. This sequence joins TRBV4-1 and TRBJ1-5; D call uncertain. Trimming left V 10 bases short and J 7 bases short, with 20 bases between. From germline, CDR1 is MGHRA and CDR2 YSYEKL. The CDR3 is made up of 14 amino acids. This chain's CDR3 is CAIGWGILKQPQHF. As DNA, the CDR3 is TGCGCCATAGGGTGGGGAATCCTGAAGCAGCCCCAGCATTTT.

This clonotype showed up many times. The V call is TRBV7-8, the J call TRBJ2-3; 8 bases line up with TRBD2. The V gene end was trimmed by 5 bases and the J gene end by 0 bases; junction bases not matched to a gene: 1. Germline V gene lookup returns CDR1 SGHVS and CDR2 FQNEAQ. The CDR3 is 14 residues long. The CDR3 nucleotides read TGTGCCAGCAGCCGCGGGAGGAGCACAGATACGCAGTATTTT. Its protein is CASSRGRSTDTQYF.

A few counts support this clonotype. J is TRBJ1-1 and V is TRBV6-2 or TRBV6-3, with 9 bases fitting TRBD1. CDR3 size: 14 residues. Per germline, CDR1 MNHEY and CDR2 SVGEGT. V gave up 7 bases and J gave up 2 bases; unmatched junction bases: 5. This CDR3 reads CASTQDRGNTEAFF. CDR3 nucleotides: TGTGCCAGCACCCAGGACAGGGGTAACACTGAAGCTTTCTTT.

A remark on this clonotype: The missing conserved phenylalanine or tryptophan at the end of this CDR3 makes a read error likely. The rearrangement uses TRBV4-1 and TRBJ2-7; TRBD1 agrees at 10 bases. V shed 3 bases and J 6 bases; nucleotides not matched to a gene: 5. CDR3 length equals 14 residues. Germline V gives CDR1 MGHRA, CDR2 YSYEKL. CDR3 in DNA: TGCGCCAGCAGCCAGGTCCGGACAGGGGGCGAGCAGTACTTA. It codes for CASSQVRTGGEQYL.